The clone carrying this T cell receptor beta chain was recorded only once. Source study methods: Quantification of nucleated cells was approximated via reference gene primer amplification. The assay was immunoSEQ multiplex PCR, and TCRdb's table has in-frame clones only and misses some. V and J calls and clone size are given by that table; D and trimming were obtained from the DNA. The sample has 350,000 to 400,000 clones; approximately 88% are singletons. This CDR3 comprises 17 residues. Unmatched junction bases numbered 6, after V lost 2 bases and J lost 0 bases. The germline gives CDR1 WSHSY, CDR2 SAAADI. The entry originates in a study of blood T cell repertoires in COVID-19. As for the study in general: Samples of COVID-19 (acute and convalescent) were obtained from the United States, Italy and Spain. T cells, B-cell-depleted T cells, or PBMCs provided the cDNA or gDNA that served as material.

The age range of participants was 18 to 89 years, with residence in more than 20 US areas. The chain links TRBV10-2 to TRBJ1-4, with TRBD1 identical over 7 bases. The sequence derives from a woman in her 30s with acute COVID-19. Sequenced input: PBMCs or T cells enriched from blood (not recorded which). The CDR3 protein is CASSEITGATTNEKLFF. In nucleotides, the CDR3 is TGCGCCAGCAGTGAGATCACAGGGGCCACAACTAATGAAAAACTGTTTTTT.